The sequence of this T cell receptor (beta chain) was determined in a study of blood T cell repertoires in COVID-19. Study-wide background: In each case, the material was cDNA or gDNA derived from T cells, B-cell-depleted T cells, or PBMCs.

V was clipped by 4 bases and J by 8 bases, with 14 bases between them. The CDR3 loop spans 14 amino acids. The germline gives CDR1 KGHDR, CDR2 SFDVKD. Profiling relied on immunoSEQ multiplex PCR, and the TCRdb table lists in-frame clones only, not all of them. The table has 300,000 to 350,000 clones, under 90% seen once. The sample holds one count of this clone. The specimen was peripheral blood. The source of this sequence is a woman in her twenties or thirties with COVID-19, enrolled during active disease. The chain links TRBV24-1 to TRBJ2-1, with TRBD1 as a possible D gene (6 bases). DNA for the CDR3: TGTGCCACCAGTGACGCCACAGGGATCGATGAGCAGTTCTTC. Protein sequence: CATSDATGIDEQFF.